Presented here are 23 T cell receptor beta chains from one specimen sequenced in a study of shared T cell receptors in the human thymus. TCRdb's copy holds only in-frame clones and misses some; the assay was immunoSEQ multiplex PCR. The sample comprises 700,000 or so clones, approximately 85% of which are singletons, and 0.008% to 0.011% rests with the top ten. The same sample was also studied in work on human thymus T cells.

Material: thymocytes. All receptors derive from a girl in the first two years of life with a congenital heart defect.

The chain couples TRBV15 to TRBJ2-6, with 7 bases identical to TRBD2. This CDR3 spans 19 amino acids. Germline V CDR1 and CDR2: LNHNV, YYDKDF (reference sequence). V shed 2 bases and J 0 bases; nucleotides not matched to a gene: 10. The CDR3 region has the DNA TGTGCCACCAGCAGATCCACTAGCGTACCTTTCTCTGGGGCCAACGTCCTGACTTTC. Translated: CATSRSTSVPFSGANVLTF.

This clone appeared once. The V gene is TRBV5-5, the J gene TRBJ2-1; 10 nucleotides agree with TRBD2. The length of the CDR3 is 13 residues. Germline V gene sequence: CDR1 SGHKS, CDR2 YYEKEE (reference sequence). V lost 6 bases, J lost 8 bases, and 5 bases stayed unmatched. The chain's CDR3 is CASITSGVDEQFF. As DNA, the CDR3 is TGTGCCAGCATCACTAGCGGGGTCGATGAGCAGTTCTTC.

This clone was picked up a small number of times. This chain links TRBV19 with TRBJ2-6; 9 bases are a match to TRBD1. The V gene's germline CDR1 is LNHDA and CDR2 SQIVND (reference sequence). The length of the CDR3 is 17 residues. The ends lost 10 bases at V and 4 bases at J; junction bases unmatched: 14. The CDR3 nucleotides read TGTGCCATAGGGGATACCCGGACAGGGGTCGGGGCCAACGTCCTGACTTTC. Amino acids: CAIGDTRTGVGANVLTF.

The J gene is TRBJ2-2, the V gene TRBV12-5; D gene uncertain. Germline CDR1 LGHNT, CDR2 FRNRAP. Trimming left V 2 bases short and J 6 bases short, with 10 bases between. The CDR3 is 14 amino acids. CDR3 in DNA: TGTGCTAGTGGTTTGTTACAGCAAGCCGGGGAGCTGTTTTTT. This encodes CASGLLQQAGELFF.

The V and J genes are TRBV10-1 and TRBJ2-3; 14 nucleotides match TRBD2. Germline V gene lookup returns CDR1 WNHNN and CDR2 SYGVQD (reference sequence). With 4 bases clipped from V and 0 bases from J, the junction kept 12 bases outside the gene matches. The CDR3 extends over 20 amino acids. DNA for the CDR3: TGCGCCAGCAGTGGATATACCGGGACTAGCGGGGGCTTGAGCACAGATACGCAGTATTTT. It specifies CASSGYTGTSGGLSTDTQYF.

The V call is TRBV4-3, the J call TRBJ2-2, with 9 bases aligning to TRBD2. CDR3 length: 17 amino acids. The junction had 4 bases not matched to a gene; V was cut back by 1 base and J by 1 base. Germline CDR1 LGHNA, CDR2 YSLEER. In DNA form, the CDR3 reads TGCGCCAGCAGCCAAGTAGATAGCGGGGGGAACACCGGGGAGCTGTTTTTT. Residues: CASSQVDSGGNTGELFF.

The rearrangement joins TRBV19 to TRBJ1-5, with TRBD1 matching over 8 bases. The junction had 7 bases not matched to a gene; V was cut back by 2 bases and J by 4 bases. This CDR3 is 16 amino acids long. In germline, CDR1 is LNHDA, CDR2 SQIVND (reference sequence). CDR3 DNA: TGTGCCAGTAGTATACGATCCGGGACAGGTAATCAGCCCCAGCATTTT. This sequence encodes CASSIRSGTGNQPQHF. The full variable domain, completed using reference TRBV19 and TRBJ1-5, is DGGITQSPKYLFRKEGQNVTLSCEQNLNHDAMYWYRQDPGQGLRLIYYSQIVNDFQKGDIAEGYSVSREKKESFPLTVTSAQKNPTAFYLCASSIRSGTGNQPQHFGDGTRLSIL.

The rearrangement links TRBV25-1 to TRBJ2-5; D is perhaps TRBD1 (6 bases). The CDR3 loop spans 12 amino acids. Per germline, CDR1 MGHDK and CDR2 SYGVNS. Trimming cost V 4 bases and J 5 bases, with 8 bases left between them. The CDR3 region is CASSGQGETQYF. In DNA form, the CDR3 reads TGTGCCAGCAGTGGGCAGGGGGAGACCCAGTACTTC.

On this clone: This is likely a read error, given that the CDR3 carries no conserved phenylalanine or tryptophan at its end. Because the CDR3's place on the DNA is in doubt, the DNA is left out and the CDR3 is given as listed by TCRdb. The CDR3 spells CASSRPQGAFL. The rearrangement joins TRBV7-9 to TRBJ1-1; TRBD1, the table's D call, was not compared with the DNA. Looked up from germline, CDR1 is SEHNR and CDR2 is FQNEAQ (reference sequence). With termini counted, the CDR3 has 11 amino acids.

This chain links TRBV6-6 with TRBJ2-7; 12 bases map to TRBD2. With 6 bases clipped from V and 2 bases from J, the junction kept 8 bases outside the gene matches. This CDR3 has 16 residues. Germline V gives CDR1 MNHNY, CDR2 SVGAGI (reference sequence). DNA of the CDR3: TGTGCCAGCAGACACCTACTAGCGGGGGGCCCCTACGAGCAGTACTTC. Residues: CASRHLLAGGPYEQYF.

Worth noting for this clone: Sequence at one end of the junction differs from germline and may be a read error. At the DNA level, this CDR3 is encoded by other sequences in the same sample as well. This chain connects TRBV10-3 to TRBJ2-7; 7 bases match TRBD2. Germline assignment: CDR1 ENHRY and CDR2 SYGVKD. The CDR3 loop spans 13 amino acids. CDR3 loop: CAISEKGDYEQYF. DNA for the CDR3: TGTGCCATCAGTGAGAAAGGGGACTACGAGCAATACTTC.

The chain is built from TRBV7-2 and TRBJ1-5, with 10 bases identical to TRBD1. V shed 5 bases, J shed 0 bases, and the junction held 10 bases outside the gene matches. Germline CDR1 is SGHTA and CDR2 is FQGNSA. The CDR3 is 18 residues long. CDR3: CASSQGQGEEGSNQPQHF. CDR3 sequence (DNA): TGTGCCAGCAGCCAAGGACAGGGGGAAGAGGGTAGCAATCAGCCCCAGCATTTT.

The V and J genes are TRBV18 and TRBJ1-4; D call uncertain. CDR1 is KGHSH and CDR2 is LQKENI in the germline V gene. CDR3 length equals 14 residues. V lost 6 bases and J lost 4, with 12 bases in between. DNA of the CDR3: TGTGCCAGCTCCCCGGTCGACTATAATGAAAAACTGTTTTTT. Translation: CASSPVDYNEKLFF.

This chain connects TRBV13 to TRBJ1-1; weak D call: TRBD1 (5 bases). The germline V gene encodes CDR1 PRHDT and CDR2 FYEKMQ (reference sequence). The CDR3 loop spans 17 amino acids. V dropped 5 bases and J dropped 3 bases, with 22 bases sitting between them. The CDR3 DNA follows: TGTGCCAGCAGCCCTCGGGACTCTCCCATTCCAGACACTGAAGCTTTCTTT. Its translation: CASSPRDSPIPDTEAFF.

The chain couples TRBV19 to TRBJ1-2; TRBD1 might be the D (6 bases). The germline V and J ends were trimmed by 11 bases and 1 base, with 26 bases remaining between them. The CDR3 consists of 17 residues. CDR1 is LNHDA, CDR2 SQIVND, per germline (reference sequence). As DNA, the CDR3 is TGTGCCTCCAAGGGGGGCCGAGGGGGGGGATTTAACTATGGCTACACCTTC. Translated, it gives CASKGGRGGGFNYGYTF.

This clone came up once. The rearrangement uses TRBV7-9 and TRBJ1-2; D remains unclear. The CDR3 length is 12 residues. CDR1 is SEHNR, CDR2 FQNEAQ, per germline (reference sequence). Trimming removed 7 bases from V and 5 bases from J, with 11 bases in between. The CDR3 DNA reads as TGTGCCAGCACCGAAACGGGTTATGGCTACACCTTC. It translates to CASTETGYGYTF. Variable domain in full (rest from reference TRBV7-9 and TRBJ1-2): DTGVSQNPRHKITKRGQNVTFRCDPISEHNRLYWYRQTLGQGPEFLTYFQNEAQLEKSRLLSDRFSAERPKGSFSTLEIQRTEQGDSAMYLCASTETGYGYTFGSGTRLTVV.

The CDR3 region is CATSPVFVQGPNQPQHF. As DNA, the CDR3 is TGTGCCACCAGCCCGGTGTTTGTGCAGGGCCCCAATCAGCCCCAGCATTTT. The chain uses TRBV15 and TRBJ1-5; a weak D match, TRBD1 (5 bases). The CDR3 runs to 17 residues. The germline gives CDR1 LNHNV, CDR2 YYDKDF (reference sequence). Deletions cut 5 bases from V and 3 bases from J, with 20 bases between. The whole variable domain, filled in from reference TRBV15 and TRBJ1-5, reads DAMVIQNPRYQVTQFGKPVTLSCSQTLNHNVMYWYQQKSSQAPKLLFHYYDKDFNNEADTPDNFQSRRPNTSFCFLDIRSPGLGDTAMYLCATSPVFVQGPNQPQHFGDGTRLSIL.

This chain uses TRBV12-5 with TRBJ2-3, with TRBD2 matching 12 bases. This CDR3 comprises 18 residues. V gave up 4 bases and J gave up 4 bases; unmatched junction bases: 12. Germline V gives CDR1 LGHNT, CDR2 FRNRAP. The CDR3 DNA is TGTGCTAGTGGTTCCCTGAGGACTAGCGGGGAGTGTGCAGATACGCAGTATTTT. Translation: CASGSLRTSGECADTQYF. The entire variable domain, with the rest obtained from reference TRBV12-5 and TRBJ2-3, is as follows: DARVTQTPRHKVTEMGQEVTMRCQPILGHNTVFWYRQTMMQGLELLAYFRNRAPLDDSGMPKDRFSAEMPDATLATLKIQPSEPRDSAVYFCASGSLRTSGECADTQYFGPGTRLTVL.

The chain joins TRBV7-6 to TRBJ1-5; maybe TRBD1 (6 bases). The CDR3 is 17 residues long. Looked up from germline, CDR1 is SGHVS and CDR2 is FNYEAQ. Deletions cut 5 bases from V and 4 bases from J, with 21 bases between. The chain's CDR3 is CASSDRPGVRGNQPQHF. The CDR3 DNA sequence: TGTGCCAGCAGCGATCGCCCGGGTGTCAGGGGAAATCAGCCCCAGCATTTT.

The V gene is TRBV9, the J gene TRBJ1-3, with 9 bases fitting TRBD1. Germline V gives CDR1 SGDLS, CDR2 YYNGEE. The CDR3 is made up of 17 amino acids. Trimming took 2 bases from V and 2 from J; bases not matched to a gene: 8. The CDR3 DNA sequence: TGTGCCAGCAGCGTTCGACCGACAGGGGGAACTGGAAACACCATATATTTT. Translation gives CASSVRPTGGTGNTIYF.

This chain uses TRBV11-2 with TRBJ1-1; D is undetermined. CDR3 length: 15 residues. Germline-derived CDR1 and CDR2 are SGHAT and FQNNGV. V lost 5 bases, J lost 1 base, and 14 bases lay in between. The CDR3 nucleotides are TGTGCCAGCAGCCGATATCCGAGCGCGAACACTGAAGCTTTCTTT. Its translation: CASSRYPSANTEAFF.

The gene calls are TRBV6-1 and TRBJ2-2; D unclear. Germline V gives CDR1 MNHNS, CDR2 SASEGT. With 4 bases removed from V and 3 bases from J, the gap between germline ends came to 18 bases. CDR3 length: 17 amino acids. CDR3 sequence (DNA): TGTGCCAGCAGTGGCTTGGTCCTTTGGCAGGACACCGGGGAGCTGTTTTTT. Amino acid sequence: CASSGLVLWQDTGELFF.

This chain connects TRBV6-5 to TRBJ2-1; unclear D gene. Germline CDR1 MNHEY, CDR2 SVGAGI. V gave up 5 bases and J gave up 2 bases, with 7 bases separating them. There are 13 residues in the CDR3. CDR3 nucleotides: TGTGCCAGCAGTCATACTGCCTACAATGAGCAGTTCTTC. It is translated as CASSHTAYNEQFF.